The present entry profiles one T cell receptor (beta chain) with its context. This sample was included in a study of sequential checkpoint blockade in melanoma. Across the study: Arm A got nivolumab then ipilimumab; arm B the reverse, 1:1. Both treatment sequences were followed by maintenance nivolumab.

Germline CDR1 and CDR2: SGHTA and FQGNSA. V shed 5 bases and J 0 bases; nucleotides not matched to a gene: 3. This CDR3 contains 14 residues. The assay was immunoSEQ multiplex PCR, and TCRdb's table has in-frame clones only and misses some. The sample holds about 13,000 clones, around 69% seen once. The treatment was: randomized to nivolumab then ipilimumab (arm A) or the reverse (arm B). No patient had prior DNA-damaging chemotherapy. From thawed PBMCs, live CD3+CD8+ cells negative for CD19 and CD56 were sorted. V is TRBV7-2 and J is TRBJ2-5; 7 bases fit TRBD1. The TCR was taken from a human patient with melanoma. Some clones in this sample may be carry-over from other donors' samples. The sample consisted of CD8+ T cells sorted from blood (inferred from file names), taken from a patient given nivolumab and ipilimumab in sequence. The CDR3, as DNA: TGTGCCAGCAGCCTGACAGGGTACCAAGAGACCCAGTACTTC. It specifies CASSLTGYQETQYF. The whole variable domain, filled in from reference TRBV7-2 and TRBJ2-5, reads GAGVSQSPSNKVTEKGKDVELRCDPISGHTALYWYRQSLGQGLEFLIYFQGNSAPDKSGLPSDRFSAERTGGSVSTLTIQRTQQEDSAVYLCASSLTGYQETQYFGPGTRLLVL.